One sample yielded the 21 T cell receptor beta chains listed below, sequenced in a study of blood T cell repertoires in COVID-19. The assay was immunoSEQ multiplex PCR, and TCRdb's table has in-frame clones only and misses some. The data hold roughly 150,000 clones, with 85% to 90% observed a single time. The sequenced sample was peripheral blood. All receptors derive from a woman in her sixties or seventies with acute or convalescent COVID-19.

The chain employs TRBV9 and TRBJ1-1; D call uncertain. This CDR3 has 16 residues. Trimming took 2 bases from V and 0 from J, leaving 14 bases between them. Germline-derived CDR1 and CDR2 are SGDLS and YYNGEE. The CDR3 DNA sequence: TGTGCCAGCAGCGTGCTTGCTTCGGCGGTGAACACTGAAGCTTTCTTT. Translation: CASSVLASAVNTEAFF.

V gene TRBV28 combines with J gene TRBJ2-3; tentative D call: TRBD1 (5 bases). Germline V gene lookup returns CDR1 MDHEN and CDR2 SYDVKM. CDR3 size: 13 residues. V gave up 6 bases and J gave up 1 base, with 8 bases separating them. The CDR3 protein is CASREQGTDTQYF. CDR3 bases: TGTGCCAGCAGGGAACAGGGCACAGATACGCAGTATTTT.

In this sample, this clone turned up once. The rearrangement joins TRBV6-1 to TRBJ1-3; tentatively, D is TRBD1 (6 bases). Germline CDR1 and CDR2: MNHNS and SASEGT. The CDR3 contains 16 residues. Trimming stripped 4 bases from V and 1 base from J, with 14 bases between. CDR3: CASSAVQGLSGNTIYF. CDR3 nucleotides: TGTGCCAGCAGTGCCGTACAGGGCCTGTCTGGAAACACCATATATTTT.

The chain couples TRBV10-3 to TRBJ2-5, with D maybe TRBD1 (6 bases). CDR1 and CDR2 (germline): ENHRY, SYGVKD. Trimming took 5 bases from V and 5 from J, leaving 9 bases between them. CDR3 length: 12 amino acids. The DNA for the CDR3 is TGTGCCATCAGTACAGGGATGGAGACCCAGTACTTC. Its protein product is CAISTGMETQYF.

The V call is TRBV6-2 or TRBV6-3, the J call TRBJ2-7; perhaps TRBD1 as D (7 bases). This CDR3 comprises 13 residues. In germline, CDR1 is MNHEY, CDR2 SVGEGT. Trimming stripped 2 bases from V and 7 bases from J, with 12 bases between. CDR3: CASSYPPGGEQYF. The DNA for the CDR3 is TGTGCCAGCAGTTACCCCCCAGGGGGGGAGCAGTACTTC.

CDR3 sequence (DNA): TGTGCCAGCAGGGGGGGCTCCTACAATGAGCAGTTCTTC. Translated, it gives CASRGGSYNEQFF. The gene calls are TRBV12-3 or TRBV12-4 and TRBJ2-1; possible D gene TRBD2, 6 bases. The CDR3 spans 13 residues. V gave up 6 bases and J gave up 0 bases, with 6 bases separating them.

V gene TRBV18 combines with J gene TRBJ1-6; weak D call: TRBD1 (5 bases). Germline V CDR1 and CDR2: KGHSH, LQKENI. The ends were cut back, 6 bases at V and 1 base at J, with 10 bases in the middle. This CDR3 has 15 residues. The CDR3 sequence is CASSRGTSYNSPLHF. The CDR3 region has the DNA TGTGCCAGCTCTCGCGGGACGTCCTATAATTCACCCCTCCACTTT.

This chain joins TRBV5-1 and TRBJ2-5; TRBD2 aligns across 10 bases. Trimming took 9 bases from V and 7 from J; bases not matched to a gene: 9. The CDR3 loop spans 13 amino acids. Looked up from germline, CDR1 is SGHRS and CDR2 is YFSETQ. CDR3 loop: CATTSGEAGTQYF. The CDR3 region has the DNA TGCGCCACCACTAGCGGGGAGGCAGGGACCCAGTACTTC.

As regards this clone: The same CDR3 arises from other DNA sequences in this sample as well. The chain uses TRBV30 and TRBJ2-1; D is unresolved. The CDR3 totals 11 residues. In germline, CDR1 is GTSNPN, CDR2 SVGIG (reference sequence). V was shortened by 2 bases and J by 7 bases, with 6 bases between the two germline ends. For the CDR3, the DNA is TGTGCCTGGAGTCTAGGAAATGAGCAGTTCTTC. As protein: CAWSLGNEQFF.

This clone appeared once. The V gene is TRBV28, the J gene TRBJ1-6, with 8 bases aligning to TRBD1. Germline values: CDR1 MDHEN, CDR2 SYDVKM. The CDR3 has 13 amino acids. The ends lost 6 bases at V and 10 bases at J; junction bases unmatched: 5. The CDR3 nucleotides are TGTGCCAGCAGCTGGACAGGGCAGTCACCCCTCCACTTT. As protein: CASSWTGQSPLHF.

The chain is built from TRBV3-1 (or the pseudogene TRBV3-2) and TRBJ2-7; D call uncertain. The CDR3 is made up of 14 amino acids. Germline V gene lookup returns CDR1 LGHDT and CDR2 YNNKEL (reference sequence). With 3 bases removed from V and 2 bases from J, the gap between germline ends came to 11 bases. CDR3 sequence: CASSHHGQPYEQYF. In nucleotides, the CDR3 is TGTGCCAGCAGCCACCATGGGCAGCCCTACGAGCAGTACTTC.

The chain combines TRBV10-3 with TRBJ1-3, with a possible D match to TRBD1 (5 bases). Germline values: CDR1 ENHRY, CDR2 SYGVKD. V lost 7 bases and J lost 2, with 12 bases in between. The length of the CDR3 is 14 residues. CDR3 nucleotide sequence: TGTGCCATCATGCGGCAGGGAACTGGAAACACCATATATTTT. It specifies CAIMRQGTGNTIYF.

This chain uses TRBV18 with TRBJ1-5, with D unclear. CDR3 size: 15 residues. In germline, CDR1 is KGHSH, CDR2 LQKENI. V shed 0 bases and J shed 2 bases, with 8 bases lying between them. As DNA, the CDR3 is TGTGCCAGCTCACCACCGGCTGGTGGCAATCAGCCCCAGCATTTT. Protein sequence: CASSPPAGGNQPQHF.

The rearrangement links TRBV18 to TRBJ1-1; possible D gene TRBD1, 5 bases. The CDR3 sequence is 13 residues long. Per germline, CDR1 KGHSH and CDR2 LQKENI. V gave up 3 bases and J gave up 8 bases, with 13 bases separating them. CDR3 sequence (DNA): TGTGCCAGCTCACCTAAGATTACAGGAGAAGCTTTCTTT. This sequence encodes CASSPKITGEAFF.

The rearrangement uses TRBV28 and TRBJ1-3, with TRBD1 as a possible D gene (5 bases). The CDR3 extends over 15 amino acids. V lost 6 bases and J lost 1, with 13 bases in between. The V gene's germline CDR1 is MDHEN and CDR2 SYDVKM. CDR3 protein: CASRNRAGSGNTIYF. CDR3 nucleotides: TGTGCCAGCAGGAACCGGGCAGGGTCTGGAAACACCATATATTTT.

This chain connects TRBV9 to TRBJ2-7, with 7 bases matching TRBD2. The J segment lost 2 bases and the V segment lost 0 bases, leaving 5 bases of the junction unmatched. CDR3 length: 15 amino acids. Germline CDR1 reads SGDLS; CDR2 reads YYNGEE. The DNA for the CDR3 is TGTGCCAGCAGCGTAGGACTAGCCTCAACCTACGAGCAGTACTTC. Translating gives CASSVGLASTYEQYF. The entire variable domain, with the rest obtained from reference TRBV9 and TRBJ2-7, is as follows: DSGVTQTPKHLITATGQRVTLRCSPRSGDLSVYWYQQSLDQGLQFLIQYYNGEERAKGNILERFSAQQFPDLHSELNLSSLELGDSALYFCASSVGLASTYEQYFGPGTRLTVT.

This clone appeared a single time. The chain recombines TRBV25-1 with TRBJ1-4; 8 nucleotides line up with TRBD1. J was trimmed by 7 bases and V by 6 bases; bases with no gene match: 10. The CDR3 runs to 15 residues. The germline gives CDR1 MGHDK, CDR2 SYGVNS. CDR3 nucleotides: TGTGCCAGCAGAGATTTGGGGGGACAGGCTGAAAAACTGTTTTTT. Its translation is CASRDLGGQAEKLFF.

The chain links TRBV18 to TRBJ1-1; D not certain. Trimming took 3 bases from V and 1 from J, leaving 15 bases between them. CDR3 size: 16 residues. The germline CDR1 and CDR2 sequences are KGHSH and LQKENI. The CDR3: CASSPRLAGTNTEAFF. CDR3 bases: TGTGCCAGCTCACCCCGGCTGGCAGGAACGAACACTGAAGCTTTCTTT.

J is TRBJ1-1 and V is TRBV14; the match to TRBD1 covers 8 bases. This CDR3 region has 16 residues. Germline values: CDR1 SGHDN, CDR2 FVKESK. Trimming at V came to 5 bases and at J to 7 bases, leaving 15 bases not matched to a gene. The CDR3 DNA follows: TGTGCCAGCAGCAAGCAACCGGGACAGGCCGCAATTGAAGCTTTCTTT. Amino acid sequence: CASSKQPGQAAIEAFF.

The chain links TRBV7-2 to TRBJ1-6; 7 bases fit TRBD1. With V trimmed by 4 bases and J by 11 bases, 5 bases remained unmatched. CDR1 and CDR2 from the germline V gene are SGHTA and FQGNSA. The CDR3 loop spans 13 amino acids. The CDR3 DNA follows: TGTGCCAGCAGCTCCGGACAGGATCCACCCCTCCACTTT. Translating gives CASSSGQDPPLHF.

The J gene is TRBJ1-2, the V gene TRBV6-5; 10 bases align to TRBD1. CDR1 is MNHEY, CDR2 SVGAGI, per germline. V gave up 5 bases and J gave up 3 bases; unmatched junction bases: 6. CDR3 length: 15 residues. CDR3 in DNA: TGTGCCAGCAGTCTACCCGGGACAGGGGACTATGGCTACACCTTC. Translation gives CASSLPGTGDYGYTF.